This T cell receptor (beta chain) originates from a study of cytotoxic CD8 clonotypes in ibrutinib-treated CLL. Study background: Of a cohort that held some twelve relapsed/refractory and around 14 treatment-naive patients, approximately 18 were IGHV unmutated. Investigators reported around 25 partial and 2 complete responses; after median approximately 63 months, 14 patients remained remitted and 12 progressed.

The method was immunoSEQ multiplex PCR; TCRdb's version includes in-frame clones alone and lacks a portion of them. In the table there are over 200,000 clones, 70% of which are singletons. In the case of this clone: Its matching antigen is unknown.

Study observations and caveats: Shared public clonotypes were rare, and on treatment they either got smaller or stayed the same. Clonality measured at baseline exceeded age-matched healthy donors, tracking circulating CD8+ T-cell counts.

The TCR originated in a human donor with chronic lymphocytic leukemia. The sequencing used PBMCs, collected after 12 months of ibrutinib treatment.

In DNA form, the CDR3 reads TGTGCCAGCAGTGGGGGCCGACCCCAGTTCTTC. Its translation is CASSGGRPQFF. This chain links TRBV6-1 with TRBJ2-1; tentatively, D is TRBD1 (5 bases). Germline assignment: CDR1 MNHNS and CDR2 SASEGT. With 4 bases removed from V and 13 bases from J, the gap between germline ends came to 11 bases. CDR3 length equals 11 residues.